Sequencing of this T cell receptor beta chain was carried out in a study of blood T cell repertoires in COVID-19. Clones were sequenced by immunoSEQ multiplex PCR, and TCRdb holds only the in-frame ones, with some missing. The sample carries 100,000 to 130,000 clones, around 92% recorded once. Trimming took off 0 bases at V and 3 bases at J, with 5 bases between the two ends. The CDR3 is made up of 13 amino acids. Looked up from germline, CDR1 is MNHEY and CDR2 is SVGAGI. This chain connects TRBV6-5 to TRBJ2-5; tentative D call: TRBD2 (5 bases). The receptor comes from a man between 40 and 49 years old with active or convalescent COVID-19. Sequencing was carried out using peripheral blood. The CDR3 region has the DNA TGTGCCAGCAGTTACTCCGGGGAAGAGACCCAGTACTTC. Amino acid sequence: CASSYSGEETQYF.